Sequencing of this T cell receptor (beta chain) was carried out in a study of cytomegalovirus exposure and HLA in healthy donors. Study findings and constraints: One variant, a missense change in DCLRE1C, was linked in a later analysis to TCR beta V- and J-gene trimming. The study had only CMV serostatus as immune exposure information. Some TCR beta chains (roughly 160 of them) were listed as cytomegalovirus-associated. HLA restriction was apparent for most CMV-associated TCR beta chains in a later analysis.

About this clone itself: What it binds is not known.

Germline CDR1 is LGHNA and CDR2 is YNFKEQ. This CDR3 is 18 amino acids long. J gave up 8 bases and V 0 bases, and 9 bases lay outside the gene matches. The PCR ran on 60 Vbeta and 13 Jbeta primers. The assay was immunoSEQ multiplex PCR, and TCRdb's table has in-frame clones only and misses some. The repertoire holds approximately 140,000 clones, with roughly 79% as singletons. V and J are TRBV4-2 and TRBJ2-1; 14 bases match TRBD2. The TCR originated in a male donor in good health and CMV-seronegative. Sequenced sample: PBMCs. This CDR3 is CASSQDPPTSGGAYEQFF. DNA for the CDR3: TGTGCCAGCAGCCAAGACCCCCCGACTAGCGGGGGGGCCTATGAGCAGTTCTTC.